Presented here are 5 T cell receptor beta chains from one specimen sequenced in a study of cytomegalovirus exposure and HLA in healthy donors. PCR amplification relied on 60 Vbeta primers (plus 13 Jbeta primers). The protocol was immunoSEQ multiplex PCR, while the TCRdb copy is restricted to in-frame clones and leaves out a portion. The data contain just over 95,000 clones, 77% of them singletons. Sample: PBMCs. The receptors stem from a woman in her thirties or forties in good health and CMV-seronegative.

This sequence joins TRBV4-2 and TRBJ1-1; 8 bases fit TRBD1. The CDR3 totals 16 residues. Germline values: CDR1 LGHNA, CDR2 YNFKEQ. The V and J ends lost 0 bases and 2 bases, in that order; junction bases with no gene match: 5. The CDR3 nucleotides read TGTGCCAGCAGCCAAGATGGGACAGGCCTCAACACTGAAGCTTTCTTT. Translation gives CASSQDGTGLNTEAFF.

This clone was found a few times. V and J are TRBV6-6 and TRBJ1-2; D might be TRBD1 (6 bases). This CDR3 has 16 residues. Trimming pared 6 bases from V and 3 bases from J, leaving 20 bases between. Germline V CDR1 and CDR2: MNHNY, SVGAGI (reference sequence). The CDR3 sequence is CASRKTDRTSDYGYTF. The DNA for the CDR3 is TGTGCCAGCAGGAAAACCGACAGGACAAGTGACTATGGCTACACCTTC.

V usage is TRBV30 and J usage is TRBJ2-3; tentative D call: TRBD2 (6 bases). V lost 7 bases, J lost 5 bases, and 19 bases lay in between. The CDR3 loop spans 14 amino acids. Looked up from germline, CDR1 is GTSNPN and CDR2 is SVGIG (reference sequence). The CDR3 sequence is CAFGEDMLQDTQYF. The CDR3 bases are TGTGCCTTCGGGGAGGACATGTTGCAAGATACGCAGTATTTT.

This sequence joins TRBV19 and TRBJ1-3; TRBD1 matches at 7 bases. Losses at the gene ends were 7 bases for V and 0 bases for J; bases not matched to a gene: 3. This CDR3 is built from 14 residues. Germline V gene sequence: CDR1 LNHDA, CDR2 SQIVND (reference sequence). In nucleotides, the CDR3 is TGTGCCAGTAAGGGACAGAGCTCTGGAAACACCATATATTTT. Translated, it gives CASKGQSSGNTIYF.

The rearrangement joins TRBV10-2 to TRBJ2-3, with D possibly TRBD2 on 6 matching bases. The CDR3 spans 14 residues. Germline CDR1 is WSHSY and CDR2 is SAAADI. Trimming removed 6 bases from V and 5 bases from J, with 15 bases in between. The CDR3 spells CASRSAHGGDTQYF. The CDR3 DNA reads as TGCGCCAGCAGGTCAGCGCACGGGGGAGATACGCAGTATTTT.